Each of the 5 T cell receptor beta chains below was sequenced from the same sample in a study of CD8+ T cells in alopecia areata. The authors extracted RNA and reverse transcribed it into cDNA as the sequencing template. Libraries were prepared by immunoSEQ multiplex PCR; TCRdb keeps only in-frame clonotypes and omits some of them. Of roughly 280,000 clones in the sample, 60% were seen once. Treatment here: oral pan-JAK inhibitor, 5-10 mg twice daily. The sequences come from CD4+ T cells sorted from blood, collected around week 54, from a patient treated with tofacitinib. All receptors come from a human donor with alopecia areata.

J is TRBJ1-4 and V is TRBV29-1; D is unclear. Trimming cost V 0 bases and J 4 bases, with 6 bases left between them. The CDR3 runs to 13 residues. Germline values: CDR1 SQVTM, CDR2 ANQGSEA. The CDR3 is CSVEELFNEKLFF. CDR3 coding DNA: TGCAGCGTTGAAGAACTGTTTAATGAAAAACTGTTTTTT.

The chain uses TRBV29-1 and TRBJ2-2, with D possibly being TRBD2 (6 bases). The V gene lost 7 bases and the J gene lost 2 bases, with 17 bases spanning the gap. The CDR3 extends over 15 amino acids. Germline CDR1 SQVTM, CDR2 ANQGSEA. The CDR3 region has the DNA TGCAGCGCTCAAGGGATAGCGGCTAACACCGGGGAGCTGTTTTTT. It is translated as CSAQGIAANTGELFF.

V and J are TRBV29-1 and TRBJ1-4; TRBD1 matches 8 bases. The CDR3 covers 16 residues. The V and J ends lost 7 bases and 4 bases, in that order; junction bases with no gene match: 14. The germline gives CDR1 SQVTM, CDR2 ANQGSEA. The CDR3 loop reads CSEHHFQGADNEKLFF. CDR3 nucleotide sequence: TGCAGCGAACACCACTTTCAGGGGGCAGATAATGAAAAACTGTTTTTT.

This clone was seen only a few times. The rearrangement uses TRBV14 and TRBJ2-3, with D hard to call. Trimming stripped 2 bases from V and 2 bases from J, with 8 bases between. The CDR3 totals 14 residues. Germline V CDR1 and CDR2: SGHDN, FVKESK. CDR3: CASSQRFSTDTQYF. CDR3 nucleotides: TGTGCCAGCAGCCAACGCTTTTCCACAGATACGCAGTATTTT.

V usage is TRBV29-1 and J usage is TRBJ1-2; 8 bases are shared with TRBD1. The CDR3 length is 12 residues. CDR1 and CDR2 from the germline V gene are SQVTM and ANQGSEA. Trimming removed 6 bases from V and 7 bases from J; junction bases left unmatched: 7. The CDR3 loop is CSVRQGSSGYTF. The CDR3 DNA reads as TGCAGCGTCAGACAGGGGAGCAGTGGCTACACCTTC.